This T cell receptor beta chain comes out of a study of CD8+ T cells in alopecia areata (dated by TCRdb to the late 2010s). For the wider study: Treated patients were enrolled in an open-label pilot trial of oral tofacitinib, 5 to 10 mg twice daily, for moderate-to-severe alopecia areata. The RNA source kit depended on sample type: the PAXgene miRNA kit for fixed scalp, the miRNeasy kit for PBMCs, and the RNeasy kit for mouse skin. Amplification of TCRbeta CDR3 regions was done by immunoSEQ multiplex PCR using 35 Vbeta forward primers and 13 Jbeta reverse primers. Human TCRbeta sequencing covered scalp tissue and sorted CD4+ and CD8+ peripheral blood T cells from patchy and totalis/universalis alopecia areata patients and healthy controls. Scalp clonality was compared across normal scalp (n=4), patchy alopecia areata scalp (n=8), and alopecia totalis/universalis scalp (n=8). To study T cell clonal expansion in alopecia areata, the researchers applied high-throughput TCRbeta sequencing to both the C3H/HeJ mouse model and human patients. The SALT score, which quantifies the percentage of affected scalp surface area, was used to measure disease severity in treated patients. Patients received tofacitinib for 6 to 18 months and were then followed off drug for 6 months to check for delayed response and recurrence. Biopsies were taken from tofacitinib-treated patients at baseline and at 4 and 24 weeks of treatment, and a later scalp biopsy was taken in several of the tofacitinib-treated patients. General conclusions and limits of the study: TCR sequences shared between patients were less clear than in mice, possibly partly because of HLA diversity in the patient population. Because the treated cohort was small and had only one nonresponder, larger studies are needed to examine links between baseline CD8+ expansion and response. Higher clonality and more expanded CD8+ clones were observed in lesional scalp than in normal scalp, particularly in alopecia totalis/universalis, a finding suggestive of antigenic drive. Resident alphabeta T cells in normal human skin are also sequenced, complicating scalp TCR repertoire analysis, unlike mouse skin dominated by gammadelta T cells. Many expanded lesional clones persisted in scalp and blood during tofacitinib treatment, which may partly explain relapse after stopping treatment. With tofacitinib, both scalp clonality and the number of expanded CD8+ clones among the top 100 scalp clones went down significantly.

The library came from the immunoSEQ multiplex PCR assay. RNA was extracted from all samples and reverse transcribed into cDNA as template for TCR sequencing. SuperScript III was used to make first-strand cDNA, primed with a 2:1 mix of oligo-dT and random hexamers. Amplification bias was assessed with a synthetic immune receptor repertoire, and residual bias was removed computationally. As for the authors' bioinformatics: After raw reads were preprocessed to remove errors, the CDR3 was defined following IMGT conventions as running from the conserved cysteine to phenylalanine. Clonality was calculated as 1 minus Shannon entropy normalized by log2 of the number of productive unique TCRs. CD4 or CD8 identity of scalp clones was inferred by cross-referencing scalp TCRbeta sequences with sorted blood CD4 and CD8 repertoires. The immuneACCESS repertoire file appears here via TCRdb, limited to in-frame rearrangements. These files lack a portion of the clones; in checked studies, under half of the deficit traces to unresolved V genes, and the cause of the others is not known. For V, J and clone size, that table is used; D and trimming come from the DNA. Within this sample are over 100,000 clones, with less than 75% of them counted one time only. The top ten hold more than 10% of the sample.

The sample's time point, from its label and the paper: about 25 weeks on oral tofacitinib. The treatment or condition label of this sample denotes: oral pan-JAK inhibitor, 5-10 mg twice daily. Lesional scalp punch biopsies and peripheral blood were obtained from alopecia areata patients. After PBMCs were isolated by density centrifugation and stained for CD3, CD4 and CD8, a FACSAria was used to sort CD4+ and CD8+ T cells. According to the germline V gene, CDR1 reads MRHNA and CDR2 reads SNTAGT. Trimming at the junction amounts to 3 bases on V and 10 bases on J, and the germline ends lie 10 bases apart. The CDR3 goes from the cysteine to the phenylalanine over 13 residues. Only CDR3 DNA remains: 39 bases, in frame from the first base. In its sample, this clone was seen a few times. The specificity of this receptor is unknown. No qualities accompany the bases; no much larger clone lies one base away.

The chain joins TRBV6-4 to TRBJ1-6, with no confident D gene call. The source is a human donor with alopecia areata. This material consisted of CD8+ T cells sorted from blood, taken at week 24, from a patient treated with tofacitinib. The CDR3 protein: CASSEHTWSPLHF. The DNA sequence follows: TGTGCCAGCAGTGAACATACCTGGTCACCCCTCCACTTT.